This T cell receptor beta chain came from a study of T-cell reconstitution after alpha-beta-depleted transplantation in children. This clonotype was picked up many times. Its specificity is not known. Preparation of the TCRbeta library was carried out with unique molecular identifiers. TCRdb re-called the PCR reads through MiXCR, storing one row per CDR3 protein. The data show 150,000 to 250,000 distinct CDR3 sequences, with roughly 6.5% seen just once and just over 4.5% held by the top ten. Findings and limits, study-wide: The origin of alpha-beta T cells about two months after transplant was reportedly several hundred expanded graft clones. A year post-transplant, T-cell counts and diversity derived mostly from newly produced T cells.

Specimen: PBMCs, collected before TCRalphabeta/CD19-depleted stem cell transplant. The source is a girl in the first two years of life with combined immunodeficiency, due to receive a stem cell transplant.

The CDR3 DNA reads as TGTGCCGAGGGGGGGGCCCACGAGCAGTACTTC. It yields the protein CAEGGAHEQYF. J is TRBJ2-7 and V is TRBV2, with D possibly matching TRBD2 (7 bases). V dropped 11 bases and J dropped 5 bases, with 13 bases sitting between them. Germline lookup yields CDR1 SNHLY and CDR2 FYNNEI. The length of the CDR3 is 11 residues.